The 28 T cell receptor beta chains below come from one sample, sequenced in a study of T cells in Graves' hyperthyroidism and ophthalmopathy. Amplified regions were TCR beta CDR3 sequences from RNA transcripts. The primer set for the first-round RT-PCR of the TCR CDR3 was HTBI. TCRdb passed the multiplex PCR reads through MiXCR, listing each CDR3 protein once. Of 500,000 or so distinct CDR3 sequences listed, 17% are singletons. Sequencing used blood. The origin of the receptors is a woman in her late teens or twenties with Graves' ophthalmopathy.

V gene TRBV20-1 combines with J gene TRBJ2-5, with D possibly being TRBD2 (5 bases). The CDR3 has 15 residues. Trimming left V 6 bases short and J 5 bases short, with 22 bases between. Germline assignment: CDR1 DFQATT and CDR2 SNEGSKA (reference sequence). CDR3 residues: CSAPYPMARGETQYF. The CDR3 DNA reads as TGCAGTGCCCCCTACCCTATGGCGAGAGGGGAGACCCAGTACTTC.

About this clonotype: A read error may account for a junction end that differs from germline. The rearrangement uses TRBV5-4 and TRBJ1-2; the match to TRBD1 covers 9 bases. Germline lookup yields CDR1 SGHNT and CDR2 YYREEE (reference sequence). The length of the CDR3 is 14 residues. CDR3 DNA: TGTGTCAGCAGCTCTACCGGGACAGGGAATGGCTACACCTTC. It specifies CVSSSTGTGNGYTF. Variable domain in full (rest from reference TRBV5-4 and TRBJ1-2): ETGVTQSPTHLIKTRGQQVTLRCSSQSGHNTVSWYQQALGQGPQFIFQYYREEENGRGNFPPRFSGLQFPNYSSELNVNALELDDSALYLCVSSSTGTGNGYTFGSGTRLTVV.

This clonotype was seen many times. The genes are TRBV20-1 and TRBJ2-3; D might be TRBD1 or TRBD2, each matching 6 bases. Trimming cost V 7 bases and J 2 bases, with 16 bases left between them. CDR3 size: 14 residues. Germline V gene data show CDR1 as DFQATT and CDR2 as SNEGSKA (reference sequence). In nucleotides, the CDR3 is TGCAGTGGGGGGGCGTGGGGATTCACAGATACGCAGTATTTT. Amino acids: CSGGAWGFTDTQYF.

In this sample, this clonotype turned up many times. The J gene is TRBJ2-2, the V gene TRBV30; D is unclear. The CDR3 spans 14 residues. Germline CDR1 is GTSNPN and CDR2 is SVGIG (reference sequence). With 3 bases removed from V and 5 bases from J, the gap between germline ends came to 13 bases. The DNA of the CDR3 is TGTGCCTGGAGGCCCCTGGCTCTTACCGGGGAGCTGTTTTTT. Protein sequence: CAWRPLALTGELFF. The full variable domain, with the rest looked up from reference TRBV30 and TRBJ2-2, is SQTIHQWPATLVQPVGSPLSLECTVEGTSNPNLYWYRQAAGRGLQLLFYSVGIGQISSEVPQNLSASRPQDRQFILSSKKLLLSDSGFYLCAWRPLALTGELFFGEGSRLTVL.

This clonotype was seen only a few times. This CDR3 is CASSPGLRKNIQYF. The CDR3, as DNA: TGTGCCAGCAGTCCGGGCCTCCGAAAAAACATTCAGTACTTC. This chain links TRBV28 with TRBJ2-4; unclear D gene. Per the germline V gene, CDR1 is MDHEN and CDR2 is SYDVKM. With 5 bases removed from V and 4 bases from J, the gap between germline ends came to 12 bases. The length of the CDR3 is 14 residues. The entire variable domain, with the rest obtained from reference TRBV28 and TRBJ2-4, is as follows: DVKVTQSSRYLVKRTGEKVFLECVQDMDHENMFWYRQDPGLGLRLIYFSYDVKMKEKGDIPEGYSVSREKKERFSLILESASTNQTSMYLCASSPGLRKNIQYFGAGTRLSVL.

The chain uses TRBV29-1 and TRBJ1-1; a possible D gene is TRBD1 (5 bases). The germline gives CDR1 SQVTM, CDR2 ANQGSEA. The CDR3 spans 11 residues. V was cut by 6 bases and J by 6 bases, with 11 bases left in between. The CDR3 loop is CSVDSGAEAFF. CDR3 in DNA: TGCAGCGTCGACAGCGGCGCTGAAGCTTTCTTT.

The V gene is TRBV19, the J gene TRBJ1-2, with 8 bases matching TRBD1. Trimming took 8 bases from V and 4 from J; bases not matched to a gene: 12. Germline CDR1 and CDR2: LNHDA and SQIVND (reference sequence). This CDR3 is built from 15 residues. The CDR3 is CASGNQGALTYGYTF. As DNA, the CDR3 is TGTGCCAGTGGAAATCAGGGGGCGTTGACCTATGGCTACACCTTC.

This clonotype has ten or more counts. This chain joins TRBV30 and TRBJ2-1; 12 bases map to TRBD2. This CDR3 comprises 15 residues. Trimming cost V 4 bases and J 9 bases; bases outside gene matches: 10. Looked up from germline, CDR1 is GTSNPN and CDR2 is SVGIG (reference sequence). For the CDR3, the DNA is TGTGCCTGGACCAAGACTAGCGGGGGATTCGGTGAGCAGTTCTTC. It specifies CAWTKTSGGFGEQFF.

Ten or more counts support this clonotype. The CDR3, as DNA: TGTGCCAGCAGTTTATCGGCCGGGACCCAGTACTTC. This sequence encodes CASSLSAGTQYF. The chain links TRBV28 to TRBJ2-5; D gene unclear. CDR1 is MDHEN and CDR2 is SYDVKM in the germline V gene. The CDR3 is 12 residues long. Trimming shortened V by 1 base and J by 7 bases, and 7 bases separated the two germline ends.

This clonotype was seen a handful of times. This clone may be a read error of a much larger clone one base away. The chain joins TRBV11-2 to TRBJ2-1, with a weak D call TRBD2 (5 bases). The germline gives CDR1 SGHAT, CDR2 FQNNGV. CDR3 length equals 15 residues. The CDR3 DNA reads TGTGCCGGCAGCTTAGAAGCCCGGGGAGTTTATGAGCAGTTCTTC. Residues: CAGSLEARGVYEQFF.

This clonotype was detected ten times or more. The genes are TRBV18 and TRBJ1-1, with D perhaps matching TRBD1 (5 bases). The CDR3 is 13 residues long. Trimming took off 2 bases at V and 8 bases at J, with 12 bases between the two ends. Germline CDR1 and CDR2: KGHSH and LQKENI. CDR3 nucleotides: TGTGCCAGCTCACCATCTCGGGGCTCGGAAGCTTTCTTT. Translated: CASSPSRGSEAFF.

CDR3 DNA sequence: TGCAGCGCCGATTACTGGTTTAACTATGGCTACACCTTC. Its translation is CSADYWFNYGYTF. V gene TRBV29-1 combines with J gene TRBJ1-2; D is uncertain. CDR3 length: 13 residues. Trimming took 7 bases from V and 1 from J, leaving 13 bases between them. The germline V gene has CDR1 SQVTM and CDR2 ANQGSEA.

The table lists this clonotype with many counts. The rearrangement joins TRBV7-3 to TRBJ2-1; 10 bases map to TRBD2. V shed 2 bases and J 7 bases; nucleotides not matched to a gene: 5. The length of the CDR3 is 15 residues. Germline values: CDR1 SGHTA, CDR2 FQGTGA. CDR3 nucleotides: TGTGCCAGCAGCTTATCAGCGGGAGGGCGGAATGAGCAGTTCTTC. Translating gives CASSLSAGGRNEQFF.

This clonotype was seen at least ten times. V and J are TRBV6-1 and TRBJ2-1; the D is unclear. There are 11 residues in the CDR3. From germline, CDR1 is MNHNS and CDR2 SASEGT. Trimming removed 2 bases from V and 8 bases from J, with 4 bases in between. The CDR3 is CASSELDEQFF. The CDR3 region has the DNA TGTGCCAGCAGTGAATTGGATGAGCAGTTCTTC.

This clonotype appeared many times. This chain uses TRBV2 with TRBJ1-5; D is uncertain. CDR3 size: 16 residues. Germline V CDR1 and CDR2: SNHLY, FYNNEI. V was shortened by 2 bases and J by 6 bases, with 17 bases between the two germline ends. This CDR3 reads CASSEIGRWARQPQHF. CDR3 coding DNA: TGTGCCAGCAGTGAAATAGGCAGGTGGGCCCGTCAGCCCCAGCATTTT.

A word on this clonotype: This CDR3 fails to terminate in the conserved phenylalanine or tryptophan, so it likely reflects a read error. The CDR3 nucleotides are TGCGCCAGCAGACGTGAGGACGGCTACGAGCAGTACTCC. It codes for CASRREDGYEQYS. V gene TRBV4-1 combines with J gene TRBJ2-7; D remains unclear. Trimming cost V 6 bases and J 3 bases, with 12 bases left between them. The germline V gene has CDR1 MGHRA and CDR2 YSYEKL. The CDR3 has 13 amino acids.

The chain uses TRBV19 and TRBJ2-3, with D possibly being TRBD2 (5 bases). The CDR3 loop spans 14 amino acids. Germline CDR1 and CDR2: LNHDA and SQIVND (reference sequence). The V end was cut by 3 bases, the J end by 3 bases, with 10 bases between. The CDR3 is CASSIGEGTDTQYF. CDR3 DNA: TGTGCCAGTAGTATCGGTGAGGGAACAGATACGCAGTATTTT. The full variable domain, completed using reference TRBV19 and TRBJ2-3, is DGGITQSPKYLFRKEGQNVTLSCEQNLNHDAMYWYRQDPGQGLRLIYYSQIVNDFQKGDIAEGYSVSREKKESFPLTVTSAQKNPTAFYLCASSIGEGTDTQYFGPGTRLTVL.

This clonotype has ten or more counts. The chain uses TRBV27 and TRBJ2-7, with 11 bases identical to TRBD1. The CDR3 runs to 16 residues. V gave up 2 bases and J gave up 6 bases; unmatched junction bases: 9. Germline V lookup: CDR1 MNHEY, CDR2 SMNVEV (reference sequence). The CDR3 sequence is CASSLGQGARGSEQYF. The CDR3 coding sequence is TGTGCCAGCAGTTTAGGACAGGGGGCACGGGGTAGCGAGCAGTACTTC.

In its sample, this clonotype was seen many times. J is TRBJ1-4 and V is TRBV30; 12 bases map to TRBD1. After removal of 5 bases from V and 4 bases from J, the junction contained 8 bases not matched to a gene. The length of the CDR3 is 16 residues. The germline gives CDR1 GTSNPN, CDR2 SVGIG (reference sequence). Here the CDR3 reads CAWDRDRGRINEKLFF. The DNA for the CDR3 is TGTGCCTGGGACCGGGACAGGGGGCGCATTAATGAAAAACTGTTTTTT.

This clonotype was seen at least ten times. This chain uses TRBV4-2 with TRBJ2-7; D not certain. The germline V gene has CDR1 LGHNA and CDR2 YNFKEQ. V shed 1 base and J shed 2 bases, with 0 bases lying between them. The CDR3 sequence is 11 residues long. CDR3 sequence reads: CASSQAYEQYF. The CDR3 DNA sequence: TGTGCCAGCAGCCAAGCCTACGAGCAGTACTTC.

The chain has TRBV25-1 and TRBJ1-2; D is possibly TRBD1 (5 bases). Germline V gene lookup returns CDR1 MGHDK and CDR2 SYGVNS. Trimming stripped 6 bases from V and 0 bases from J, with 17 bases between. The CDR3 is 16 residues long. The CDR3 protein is CASSPRGRGPNYGYTF. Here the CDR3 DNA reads TGTGCCAGCAGCCCACGGGGGAGGGGTCCTAACTATGGCTACACCTTC.

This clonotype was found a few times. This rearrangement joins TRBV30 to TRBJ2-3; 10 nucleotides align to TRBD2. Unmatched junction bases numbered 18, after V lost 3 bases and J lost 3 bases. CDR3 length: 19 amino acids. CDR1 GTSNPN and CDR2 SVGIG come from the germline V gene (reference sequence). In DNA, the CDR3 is TGTGCCTGGAGAGGGGTGGGTCAGGCGCAGGGACTAGCGACAGATACGCAGTATTTT. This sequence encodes CAWRGVGQAQGLATDTQYF. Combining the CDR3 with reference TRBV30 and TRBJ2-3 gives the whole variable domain SQTIHQWPATLVQPVGSPLSLECTVEGTSNPNLYWYRQAAGRGLQLLFYSVGIGQISSEVPQNLSASRPQDRQFILSSKKLLLSDSGFYLCAWRGVGQAQGLATDTQYFGPGTRLTVL.

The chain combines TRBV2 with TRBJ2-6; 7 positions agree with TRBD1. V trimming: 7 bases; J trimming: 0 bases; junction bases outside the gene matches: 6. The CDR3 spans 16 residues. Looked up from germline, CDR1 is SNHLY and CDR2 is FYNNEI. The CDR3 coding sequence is TGTGCCAGCAATGGACAGGTTGTCTCTGGGGCCAACGTCCTGACTTTC. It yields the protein CASNGQVVSGANVLTF.

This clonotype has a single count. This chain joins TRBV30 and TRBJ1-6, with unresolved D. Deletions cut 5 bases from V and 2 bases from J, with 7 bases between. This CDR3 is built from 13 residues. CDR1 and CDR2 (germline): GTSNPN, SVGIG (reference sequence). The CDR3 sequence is CAWHEAYNSPLHF. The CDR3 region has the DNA TGTGCCTGGCACGAAGCCTATAATTCACCCCTCCACTTT. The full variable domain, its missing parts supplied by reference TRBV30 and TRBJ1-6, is SQTIHQWPATLVQPVGSPLSLECTVEGTSNPNLYWYRQAAGRGLQLLFYSVGIGQISSEVPQNLSASRPQDRQFILSSKKLLLSDSGFYLCAWHEAYNSPLHFGNGTRLTVT.

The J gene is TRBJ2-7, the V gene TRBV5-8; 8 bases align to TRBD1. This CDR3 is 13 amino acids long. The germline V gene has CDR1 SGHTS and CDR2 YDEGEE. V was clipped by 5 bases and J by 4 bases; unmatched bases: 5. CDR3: CASSSGGRYEQYF. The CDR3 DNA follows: TGTGCCAGCAGTTCAGGGGGCAGGTACGAGCAGTACTTC.

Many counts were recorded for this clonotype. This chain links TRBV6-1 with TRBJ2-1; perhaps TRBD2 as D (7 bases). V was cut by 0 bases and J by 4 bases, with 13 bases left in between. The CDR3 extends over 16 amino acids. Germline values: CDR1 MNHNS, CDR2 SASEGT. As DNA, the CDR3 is TGTGCCAGCAGTGAAGCGGACGGGGGGCCATACAATGAGCAGTTCTTC. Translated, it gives CASSEADGGPYNEQFF.

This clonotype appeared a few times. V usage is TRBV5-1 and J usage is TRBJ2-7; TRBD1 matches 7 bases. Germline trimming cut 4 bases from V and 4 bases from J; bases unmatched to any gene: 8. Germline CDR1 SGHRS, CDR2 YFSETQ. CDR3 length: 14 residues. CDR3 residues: CASSKYRGLYEQYF. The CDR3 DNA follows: TGCGCCAGCAGCAAGTACAGGGGTCTGTACGAGCAGTACTTC.

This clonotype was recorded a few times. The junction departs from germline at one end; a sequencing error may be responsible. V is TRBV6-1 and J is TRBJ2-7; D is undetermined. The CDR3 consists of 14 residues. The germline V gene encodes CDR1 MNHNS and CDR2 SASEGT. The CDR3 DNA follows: TGTGCCAGCGGTGACTTATCTACGGCCCACGAGCAGTACTTC. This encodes CASGDLSTAHEQYF.